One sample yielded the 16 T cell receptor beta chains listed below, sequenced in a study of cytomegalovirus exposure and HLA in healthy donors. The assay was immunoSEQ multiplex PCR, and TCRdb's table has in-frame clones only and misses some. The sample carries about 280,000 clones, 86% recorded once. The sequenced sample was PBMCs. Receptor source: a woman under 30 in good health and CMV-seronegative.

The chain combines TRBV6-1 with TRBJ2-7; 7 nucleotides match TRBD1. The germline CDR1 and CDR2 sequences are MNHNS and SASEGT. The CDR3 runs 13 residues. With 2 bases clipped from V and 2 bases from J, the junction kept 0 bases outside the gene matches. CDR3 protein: CASSETGAYEQYF. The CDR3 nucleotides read TGTGCCAGCAGTGAAACAGGGGCCTACGAGCAGTACTTC.

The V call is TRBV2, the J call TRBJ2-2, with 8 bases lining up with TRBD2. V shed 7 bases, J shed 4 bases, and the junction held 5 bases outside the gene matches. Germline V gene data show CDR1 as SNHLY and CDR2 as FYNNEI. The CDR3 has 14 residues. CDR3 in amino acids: CASNKRESTGELFF. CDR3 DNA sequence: TGTGCCAGCAATAAGCGGGAGTCCACCGGGGAGCTGTTTTTT.

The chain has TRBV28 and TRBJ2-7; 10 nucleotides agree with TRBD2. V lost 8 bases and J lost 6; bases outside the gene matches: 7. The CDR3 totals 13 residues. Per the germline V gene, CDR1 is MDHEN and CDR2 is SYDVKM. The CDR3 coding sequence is TGTGCCAGCCATAGCGGGAGGCCCAGCGAGCAGTACTTC. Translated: CASHSGRPSEQYF.

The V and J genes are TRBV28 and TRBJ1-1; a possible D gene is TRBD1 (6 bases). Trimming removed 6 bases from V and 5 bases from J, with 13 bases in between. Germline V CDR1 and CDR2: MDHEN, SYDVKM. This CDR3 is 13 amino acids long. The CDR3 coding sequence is TGTGCCAGCAGGCGGACAGATTTAACTGAAGCTTTCTTT. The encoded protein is CASRRTDLTEAFF.

CDR3: CASSLEVGAGGYTF. The CDR3 DNA reads TGCGCCAGCAGCTTGGAGGTGGGGGCAGGAGGCTACACCTTC. The chain has TRBV5-1 and TRBJ1-2; maybe TRBD1 (6 bases). This CDR3 has 14 residues. V lost 0 bases to trimming and J lost 8 bases, with 14 bases between them. Germline lookup yields CDR1 SGHRS and CDR2 YFSETQ. Combining the CDR3 with reference TRBV5-1 and TRBJ1-2 gives the whole variable domain KAGVTQTPRYLIKTRGQQVTLSCSPISGHRSVSWYQQTPGQGLQFLFEYFSETQRNKGNFPGRFSGRQFSNSRSEMNVSTLELGDSALYLCASSLEVGAGGYTFGSGTRLTVV.

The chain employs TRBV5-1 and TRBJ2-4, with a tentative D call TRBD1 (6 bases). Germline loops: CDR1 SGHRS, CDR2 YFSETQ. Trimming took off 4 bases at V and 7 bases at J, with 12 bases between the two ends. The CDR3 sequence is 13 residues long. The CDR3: CASSPGTSNIQYF. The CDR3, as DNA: TGCGCCAGCAGCCCCGGGACAAGTAACATTCAGTACTTC.

The CDR3, as DNA: TGTGCCAGCAGTTCCCGGGAAAAGGACTACGAGCAGTACTTC. The encoded protein is CASSSREKDYEQYF. The chain carries TRBV25-1 and TRBJ2-7; D is possibly TRBD2 (5 bases). The V and J ends lost 5 bases and 3 bases respectively, with 14 bases between them. CDR1 and CDR2 (germline): MGHDK, SYGVNS. This CDR3 region has 14 residues.

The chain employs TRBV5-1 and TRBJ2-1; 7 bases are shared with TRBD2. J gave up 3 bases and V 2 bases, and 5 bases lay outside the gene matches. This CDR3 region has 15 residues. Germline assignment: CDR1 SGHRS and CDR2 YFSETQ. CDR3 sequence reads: CASSLAGSDYNEQFF. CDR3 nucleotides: TGCGCCAGCAGCTTAGCGGGATCGGACTACAATGAGCAGTTCTTC.

Written as DNA, the CDR3 is TGTGCCTGGGGGACTGGTTTAACCGGGGAGCTGTTTTTT. This sequence encodes CAWGTGLTGELFF. The V call is TRBV30, the J call TRBJ2-2; TRBD2 is a possible D gene (6 bases). Trimming took 5 bases from V and 5 from J, leaving 12 bases between them. The germline V gene encodes CDR1 GTSNPN and CDR2 SVGIG (reference sequence). The CDR3 totals 13 residues.

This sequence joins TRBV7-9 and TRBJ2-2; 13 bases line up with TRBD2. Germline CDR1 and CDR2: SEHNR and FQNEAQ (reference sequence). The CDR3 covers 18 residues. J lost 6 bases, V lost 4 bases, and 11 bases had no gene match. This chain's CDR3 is CASSWFGTSGKIAGELFF. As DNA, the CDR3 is TGTGCCAGCAGCTGGTTCGGGACTAGCGGGAAAATTGCCGGGGAGCTGTTTTTT.

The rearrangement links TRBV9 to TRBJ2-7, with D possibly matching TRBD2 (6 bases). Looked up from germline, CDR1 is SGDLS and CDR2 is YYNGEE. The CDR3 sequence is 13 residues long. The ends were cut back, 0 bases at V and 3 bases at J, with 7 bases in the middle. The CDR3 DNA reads TGTGCCAGCAGCGTAGAGACTAGCTACGAGCAGTACTTC. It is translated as CASSVETSYEQYF.

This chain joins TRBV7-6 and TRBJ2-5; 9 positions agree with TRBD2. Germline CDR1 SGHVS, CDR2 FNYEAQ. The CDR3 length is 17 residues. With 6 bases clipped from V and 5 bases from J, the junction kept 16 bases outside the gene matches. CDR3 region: CASSHPLAAGGIETQYF. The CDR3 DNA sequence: TGTGCCAGCAGTCACCCCCTGGCGGCGGGGGGGATCGAGACCCAGTACTTC.

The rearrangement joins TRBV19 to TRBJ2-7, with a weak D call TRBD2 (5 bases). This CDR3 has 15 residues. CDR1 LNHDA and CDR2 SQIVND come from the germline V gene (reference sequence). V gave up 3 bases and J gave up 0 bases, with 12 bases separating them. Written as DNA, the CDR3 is TGTGCCAGTAGTATCCGTCAGGACTTCTCCTACGAGCAGTACTTC. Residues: CASSIRQDFSYEQYF.

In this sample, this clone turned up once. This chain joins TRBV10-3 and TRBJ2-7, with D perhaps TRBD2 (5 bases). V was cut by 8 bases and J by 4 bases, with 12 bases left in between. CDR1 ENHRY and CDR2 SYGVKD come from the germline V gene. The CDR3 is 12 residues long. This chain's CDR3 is CAIGSGIYEQYF. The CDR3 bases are TGTGCCATCGGGTCGGGGATATACGAGCAGTACTTC.

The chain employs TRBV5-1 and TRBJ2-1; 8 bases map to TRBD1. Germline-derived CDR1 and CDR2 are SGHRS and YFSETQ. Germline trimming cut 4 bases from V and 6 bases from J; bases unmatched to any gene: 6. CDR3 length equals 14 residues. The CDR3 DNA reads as TGCGCCAGCAGCGCCGGACAGGGAGTCAATGAGCAGTTCTTC. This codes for CASSAGQGVNEQFF.

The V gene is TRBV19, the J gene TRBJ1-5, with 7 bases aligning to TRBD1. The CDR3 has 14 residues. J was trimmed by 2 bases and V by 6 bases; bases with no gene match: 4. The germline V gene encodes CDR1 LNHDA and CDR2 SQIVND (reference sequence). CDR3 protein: CASSQGVGNQPQHF. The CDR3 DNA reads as TGTGCCAGTAGCCAGGGGGTAGGCAATCAGCCCCAGCATTTT. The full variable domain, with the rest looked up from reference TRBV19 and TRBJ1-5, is DGGITQSPKYLFRKEGQNVTLSCEQNLNHDAMYWYRQDPGQGLRLIYYSQIVNDFQKGDIAEGYSVSREKKESFPLTVTSAQKNPTAFYLCASSQGVGNQPQHFGDGTRLSIL.